The following is a T cell receptor beta chain sequence with its context. The data were obtained in a study of CD8 T cells in Susac syndrome. With random hexamers, reverse transcription was performed on about 0.45 to 1 ug of RNA. Amplification of the TCR beta CDR3 was carried out by immunoSEQ multiplex PCR, which spanned a total of 54 Vbeta and 13 Jbeta segments. One entry per CDR3 protein results from TCRdb running MiXCR on the immunoSEQ multiplex PCR reads. The data show fewer than 250,000 distinct CDR3 sequences, with roughly 92% seen just once and 0.1% held by the top ten. As controls, healthy donors matched for age and sex were used. The sequenced sample consisted of CD4+ T cells from PBMCs. The receptor's source is a human donor in good health.

The CDR3 DNA reads as TGCAGTGCTAGAGTAGCCACGACATCCAATCAGCCCCAGCATTTT. Protein: CSARVATTSNQPQHF. This chain joins TRBV20-1 and TRBJ1-5; D is unresolved. Between the trimmed V and J ends, which lost 1 base and 3 bases, there was a span of 13 bases. Germline CDR1 is DFQATT and CDR2 is SNEGSKA (reference sequence). There are 15 residues in the CDR3.